The sequence of this TCR beta chain was determined in a study of OX40 agonist ivuxolimab in advanced cancers. Overall study: Each patient was given ivuxolimab into a vein every 2 weeks, at 0.01 to 10 mg/kg. Dose-escalation patients' cancers were hepatocellular carcinoma, melanoma, renal cell or head and neck cancer. Partial responses occurred in Three dose-escalation patients, one with hepatocellular carcinoma and two with cutaneous melanoma.

Concerning this clone: The target antigen is unknown.

General study points: It was also the case that some nonresponders had low normalized T-cell clonal expansion.

Germline values: CDR1 SGHVS, CDR2 FNYEAQ. V was clipped by 1 base and J by 5 bases, with 8 bases between them. This CDR3 contains 13 residues. This table comes from immunoSEQ multiplex PCR, and its TCRdb copy is limited to in-frame clones, with some not included. Of some 37,000 clones listed, approximately 80% are singletons. The sample consisted of CD4+ or CD8+ T cells sorted from blood, taken in a trial of the OX40 agonist ivuxolimab. The chain links TRBV7-6 to TRBJ1-1; D is unresolved. The receptor comes from an adult with an advanced solid tumor such as melanoma, head and neck, liver or kidney cancer. CDR3 residues: CASSLGEGTEAFF. Here the CDR3 DNA reads TGTGCCAGCAGCTTAGGGGAAGGAACTGAAGCTTTCTTT.